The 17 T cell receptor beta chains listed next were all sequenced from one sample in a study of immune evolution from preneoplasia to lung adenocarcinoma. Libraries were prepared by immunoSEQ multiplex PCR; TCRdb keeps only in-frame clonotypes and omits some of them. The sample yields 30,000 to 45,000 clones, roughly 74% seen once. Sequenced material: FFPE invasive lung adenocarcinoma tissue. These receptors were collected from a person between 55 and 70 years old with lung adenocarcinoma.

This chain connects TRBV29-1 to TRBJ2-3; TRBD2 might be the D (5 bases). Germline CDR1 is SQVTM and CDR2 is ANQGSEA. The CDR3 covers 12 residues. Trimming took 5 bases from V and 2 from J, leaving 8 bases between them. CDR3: CSVRADTDTQYF. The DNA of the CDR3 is TGCAGCGTTCGAGCGGACACAGATACGCAGTATTTT.

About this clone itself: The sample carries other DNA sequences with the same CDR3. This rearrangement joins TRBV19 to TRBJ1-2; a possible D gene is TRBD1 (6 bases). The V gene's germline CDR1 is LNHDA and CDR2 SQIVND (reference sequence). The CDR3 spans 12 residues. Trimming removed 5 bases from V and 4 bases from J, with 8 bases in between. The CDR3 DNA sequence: TGTGCCAGTAGTGGACAGAGCTATGGCTACACCTTC. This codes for CASSGQSYGYTF.

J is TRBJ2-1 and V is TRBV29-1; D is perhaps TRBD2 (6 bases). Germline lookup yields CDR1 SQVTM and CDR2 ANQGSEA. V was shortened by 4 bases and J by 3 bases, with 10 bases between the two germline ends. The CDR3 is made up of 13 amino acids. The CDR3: CSVVGEDYNEQFF. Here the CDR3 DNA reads TGCAGCGTTGTGGGGGAGGACTACAATGAGCAGTTCTTC.

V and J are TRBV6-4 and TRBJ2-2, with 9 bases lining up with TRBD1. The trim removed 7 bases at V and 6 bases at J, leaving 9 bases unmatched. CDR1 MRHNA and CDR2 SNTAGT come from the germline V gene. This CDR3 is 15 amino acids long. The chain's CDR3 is CASKADRGISGELFF. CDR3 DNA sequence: TGTGCCAGCAAGGCCGACAGGGGGATTTCCGGGGAGCTGTTTTTT.

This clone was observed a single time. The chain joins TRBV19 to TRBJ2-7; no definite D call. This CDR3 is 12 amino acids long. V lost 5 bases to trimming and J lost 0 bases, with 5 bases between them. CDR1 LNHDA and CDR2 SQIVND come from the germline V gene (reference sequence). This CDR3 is CASSSPSYEQYF. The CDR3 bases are TGTGCCAGTAGTTCACCCTCCTACGAGCAGTACTTC. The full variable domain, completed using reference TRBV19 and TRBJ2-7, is DGGITQSPKYLFRKEGQNVTLSCEQNLNHDAMYWYRQDPGQGLRLIYYSQIVNDFQKGDIAEGYSVSREKKESFPLTVTSAQKNPTAFYLCASSSPSYEQYFGPGTRLTVT.

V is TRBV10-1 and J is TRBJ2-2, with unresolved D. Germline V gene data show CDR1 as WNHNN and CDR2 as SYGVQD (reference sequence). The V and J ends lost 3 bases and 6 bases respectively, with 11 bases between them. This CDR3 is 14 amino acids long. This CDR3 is CASSERATSGELFF. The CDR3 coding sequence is TGCGCCAGCAGTGAACGGGCCACGTCCGGGGAGCTGTTTTTT.

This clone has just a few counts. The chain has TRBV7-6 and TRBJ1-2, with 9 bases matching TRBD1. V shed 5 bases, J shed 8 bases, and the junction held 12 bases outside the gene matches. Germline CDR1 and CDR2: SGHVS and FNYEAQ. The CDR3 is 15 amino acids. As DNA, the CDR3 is TGTGCCAGCAGCGTAGGTACAGGGGGCCGTGAAGGCTACACCTTC. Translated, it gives CASSVGTGGREGYTF.

CDR3 loop: CASRDRVGDNQPQHF. Here the CDR3 DNA reads TGCGCCAGCAGGGACAGGGTTGGGGATAATCAGCCCCAGCATTTT. The gene calls are TRBV10-2 and TRBJ1-5; 8 nucleotides agree with TRBD1. Germline V gene data show CDR1 as WSHSY and CDR2 as SAAADI. The CDR3 consists of 15 residues. The V segment lost 6 bases and the J segment 4 bases; nucleotides outside the gene matches: 8.

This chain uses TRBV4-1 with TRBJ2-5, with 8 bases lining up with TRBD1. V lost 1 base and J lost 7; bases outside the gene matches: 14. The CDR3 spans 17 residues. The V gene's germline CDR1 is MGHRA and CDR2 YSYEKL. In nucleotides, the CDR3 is TGCGCCAGCAGCCAAGCAATCGTTTCAGGGGGCGCAGGGACCCAGTACTTC. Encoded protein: CASSQAIVSGGAGTQYF.

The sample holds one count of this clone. The CDR3 DNA is TGCGCCAGCAGCTTGAATGCCCGGACTAGCGGCACCGGGGAGCTGTTTTTT. This codes for CASSLNARTSGTGELFF. The V call is TRBV5-1, the J call TRBJ2-2; 10 nucleotides agree with TRBD2. The CDR3 covers 17 residues. Germline lookup yields CDR1 SGHRS and CDR2 YFSETQ. Trimming took 1 base from V and 4 from J; bases not matched to a gene: 7.

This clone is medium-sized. The CDR3: CASSSTMNTEAFF. The DNA for the CDR3 is TGTGCCAGTAGTTCTACCATGAACACTGAAGCTTTCTTT. The chain couples TRBV19 to TRBJ1-1; D unclear. Germline values: CDR1 LNHDA, CDR2 SQIVND (reference sequence). Deletions cut 5 bases from V and 0 bases from J, with 7 bases between. This CDR3 has 13 residues.

CDR3 in DNA: TGTGCCAGCAGCAGCGCGGGGACAGATACGCAGTATTTT. Its protein is CASSSAGTDTQYF. The gene calls are TRBV7-9 and TRBJ2-3; a weak D match, TRBD2 (6 bases). The CDR3 is 13 residues long. Per the germline V gene, CDR1 is SEHNR and CDR2 is FQNEAQ (reference sequence). Trimming stripped 5 bases from V and 3 bases from J, with 9 bases between.

CDR3 in amino acids: CASSPTPGQNIQYF. The DNA of the CDR3 is TGTGCCAGCAGCCCAACACCGGGACAGAACATTCAGTACTTC. The chain is built from TRBV7-2 and TRBJ2-4, with 7 bases fitting TRBD1. Trimming at V came to 5 bases and at J to 7 bases, leaving 8 bases not matched to a gene. Germline values: CDR1 SGHTA, CDR2 FQGNSA. CDR3 length: 14 residues.

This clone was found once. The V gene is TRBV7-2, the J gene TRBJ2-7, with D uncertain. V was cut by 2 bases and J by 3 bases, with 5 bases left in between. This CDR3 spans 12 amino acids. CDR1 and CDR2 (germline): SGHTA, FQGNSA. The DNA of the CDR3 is TGTGCCAGCAGCTTATTCAGCTACGAGCAGTACTTC. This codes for CASSLFSYEQYF.

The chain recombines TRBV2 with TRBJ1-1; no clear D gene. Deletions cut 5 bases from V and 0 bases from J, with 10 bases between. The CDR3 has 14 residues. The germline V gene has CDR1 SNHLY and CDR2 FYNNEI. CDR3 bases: TGTGCCAGCAGTTCGTCTGTTATGAACACTGAAGCTTTCTTT. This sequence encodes CASSSSVMNTEAFF. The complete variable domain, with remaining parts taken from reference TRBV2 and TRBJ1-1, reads EPEVTQTPSHQVTQMGQEVILRCVPISNHLYFYWYRQILGQKVEFLVSFYNNEISEKSEIFDDQFSVERPDGSNFTLKIRSTKLEDSAMYFCASSSSVMNTEAFFGQGTRLTVV.

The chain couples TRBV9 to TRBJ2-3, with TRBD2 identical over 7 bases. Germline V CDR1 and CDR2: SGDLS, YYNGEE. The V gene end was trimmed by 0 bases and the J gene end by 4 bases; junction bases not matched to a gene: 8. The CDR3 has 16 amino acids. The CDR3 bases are TGTGCCAGCAGCGTAGATGAGGGAGGGATCGCAGATACGCAGTATTTT. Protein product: CASSVDEGGIADTQYF.

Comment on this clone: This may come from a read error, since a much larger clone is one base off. The CDR3 coding sequence is TGTGCCAGCAGCCAAGACCCCCCACAGGGGAACACTGAAGCTTTCTTT. This translates into CASSQDPPQGNTEAFF. The rearrangement links TRBV5-2 to TRBJ1-1; the table's TRBD1 call for D was not verified on the DNA. TRBV5-2 is classified as a pseudogene. The length of the CDR3 is 16 residues.